This T cell receptor beta chain was observed in a study of molecular identifiers for immune sequencing clone quantification (dated by TCRdb to 2017 to 2018). Background for the entire study: For a replicate experiment, RNA from around 20,000 or 99,000 naive CD8 T cells was divided into five aliquots, of which four were sequenced. The study was a methods study using CD8 T cells to benchmark molecular-identifier clustering-based TCR repertoire sequencing (MIDCIRS) and TCR RNA copy counting. Here is what the overall study found, with its caveats: The sizes of highly expanded clones could end up underestimated when identical TCR molecules share a barcode. When barcode sub-clustering was omitted, TCR diversity was inflated by chimeric consensus sequences, with chimeras reaching as high as 47%. Spiked-in Jurkat TCR RNA equal to a single cell's worth was reported to be detectable even within 1,100,000 naive CD8 T cells. In CMV-specific effector cells, clones with more than 20 RNA copies contained over 99% of molecules, whereas in naive cells such clones contained under 1% of molecules. Naive libraries contained spiked-in Jurkat TCR RNA (more than 9 copies' worth), which is not part of the donor repertoire. Modeling estimated around 3 recovered TCR RNA copies per cell, compared with about 10 by digital PCR, which implies roughly 29% capture efficiency.

In its sample, this clonotype was seen many times. No cognate antigen has been identified for it. One base away there is no much larger clone; base qualities are not given. The library was made by PCR. For sequencing, a NextSeq 500 was employed. Bulk TCR libraries were generated as previously described, with the TCR primers listed in Table S5 used. Total RNA was purified with the Qiagen AllPrep DNA/RNA kit. Before any analysis, reads coming from multiple sequencing runs of the same library were combined into one pool. Per the authors' processing: Reads were retained only if their TCR constant sequence matched exactly, and those retained reads were trimmed to 150 nt and grouped according to their 12-nt molecular barcodes. Reads inside each barcode group were sub-clustered using a 15% Levenshtein threshold, and a quality-weighted consensus sequence was constructed for each RNA molecule. Non-functional sequences were filtered out, along with any lower-count sequence sitting one edit away from another sequence. Barcode sub-clusters with fewer than 20% of the maximum read count were removed, based on fitting two negative binomial distributions. TCRdb cleaned the public reads at Q25 with fastp, built clones with MiXCR and kept in-frame beta chains. Each CDR3 protein appears once, grouped with its most common genes and DNA. None of the V and J calls come from the authors' own analysis; TCRdb made them. The sample has around 100,000 distinct CDR3 sequences on record, roughly a third of them singletons. The top ten clones comprise around 4% of the sample.

The germline V gene gives CDR1 as LGHNA and CDR2 as YNFKEQ. At the junction V is shortened by 0 bases and J by 10 bases, with 12 bases in between. From its cysteine to its phenylalanine, the CDR3 spans 13 amino acids. Kept here is only the CDR3 DNA, which spans 39 bases and is read in frame from base 1. Libraries of naive CD8 T cells were generated from roughly 20,000 to 1,000,000 sorted cells, with 10%, 30% or 50% of the purified RNA used. Naive CD8 T cells, defined as CD8+CD4-CCR7+CD45RA+, were FACS-sorted into RLT Plus buffer on a BD FACSAria II. Detection sensitivity was tested by spiking Jurkat RNA equal to roughly ten TCR copies' worth into samples containing about 17,000-1,000,000 naive CD8 T cells. Enrichment of CD8 T cells was performed with RosetteSep CD8+ T Cell Enrichment Cocktail and Ficoll-Paque, after which ACK red cell lysis was carried out.

The TCR comes from a human donor in good health. Some libraries in this study had Jurkat cell RNA spiked in. The chain links TRBV4-2 with TRBJ1-1, with the D gene uncertain. Specimen: naive CD8+ T cells from blood, with Jurkat cell RNA spiked in. The cell subset or site label here, explained by the study, means: FACS-sorted CD8+CD4-CCR7+CD45RA+ naive T cells. This receptor has the CDR3 CASSQDPGDAAFF. The sequence in DNA is TGTGCCAGCAGCCAAGATCCGGGTGACGCAGCTTTCTTT.